The 27 T cell receptor beta chains reported below all come from one sample, sequenced in a study of T cell responses to AZD1222 COVID-19 vaccine. Profiled with immunoSEQ multiplex PCR; TCRdb holds only in-frame clones, not every one. The sample consists of 75,000 to 90,000 clones, 90% to 95% of them appearing once. The sequences come from peripheral blood, collected on day 0 of AZD1222 vaccination. The receptors derive from an adult in good health.

The table lists this clone with a few counts. The V call is TRBV18, the J call TRBJ1-2; D ambiguous. The germline gives CDR1 KGHSH, CDR2 LQKENI. V was shortened by 4 bases and J by 0 bases, with 15 bases between the two germline ends. The CDR3 length is 16 residues. The CDR3 is CASSLERLQANYGYTF. CDR3 sequence (DNA): TGTGCCAGCTCACTAGAACGGTTGCAGGCTAACTATGGCTACACCTTC. The full variable domain, with the rest looked up from reference TRBV18 and TRBJ1-2, is NAGVMQNPRHLVRRRGQEARLRCSPMKGHSHVYWYRQLPEEGLKFMVYLQKENIIDESGMPKERFSAEFPKEGPSILRIQQVVRGDSAAYFCASSLERLQANYGYTFGSGTRLTVV.

The CDR3 is CASSLSSRVAEAFF. The CDR3 DNA is TGTGCCAGCAGTTTATCATCCAGGGTCGCTGAAGCTTTCTTT. This rearrangement joins TRBV28 to TRBJ1-1, with D maybe TRBD1 (5 bases). V shed 1 base and J shed 6 bases, with 12 bases lying between them. This CDR3 spans 14 amino acids. Germline V gene lookup returns CDR1 MDHEN and CDR2 SYDVKM.

The J gene is TRBJ2-5, the V gene TRBV9, with 7 bases matching TRBD1. The length of the CDR3 is 14 residues. Trimming removed 7 bases from V and 5 bases from J; junction bases left unmatched: 11. Per germline, CDR1 SGDLS and CDR2 YYNGEE. The CDR3 DNA follows: TGTGCCAGCGGATCCAGGGGGATTTCGGAGACCCAGTACTTC. Translating gives CASGSRGISETQYF.

This sequence joins TRBV12-3 or TRBV12-4 and TRBJ1-2; possible D gene TRBD1, 6 bases. The V end was cut by 6 bases, the J end by 5 bases, with 10 bases between. CDR3 size: 12 residues. The CDR3 bases are TGTGCCAGCAGGAACAGGGTTTATGGCTACACCTTC. This translates into CASRNRVYGYTF.

This sequence joins TRBV21-1 and TRBJ2-1; the table's D call TRBD1 went unverified against the DNA. TRBV21-1 has pseudogene status. This CDR3 has 15 amino acids. The DNA of the CDR3 is TGTGCCAGCAGCCCCTTGCGGCAGGGGGCGAATGAGCAGTTCTTC. It codes for CASSPLRQGANEQFF.

The chain employs TRBV5-4 and TRBJ1-2; unclear D gene. The CDR3 is made up of 13 amino acids. The ends were cut back, 0 bases at V and 4 bases at J, with 7 bases in the middle. CDR1 is SGHNT, CDR2 YYREEE, per germline (reference sequence). The CDR3 DNA reads TGTGCCAGCAGCTTGGCAGCCTTCTATGGCTACACCTTC. Its protein product is CASSLAAFYGYTF. The variable domain in full, with the rest retrieved from reference TRBV5-4 and TRBJ1-2, is ETGVTQSPTHLIKTRGQQVTLRCSSQSGHNTVSWYQQALGQGPQFIFQYYREEENGRGNFPPRFSGLQFPNYSSELNVNALELDDSALYLCASSLAAFYGYTFGSGTRLTVV.

V and J are TRBV5-1 and TRBJ1-2, with a possible D match to TRBD1 (5 bases). Germline CDR1 SGHRS, CDR2 YFSETQ. Deletions cut 1 base from V and 7 bases from J, with 14 bases between. The CDR3 is 14 residues long. The CDR3: CASSLQGQSSGYTF. For the CDR3, the DNA is TGCGCCAGCAGCTTGCAGGGTCAAAGCTCTGGCTACACCTTC.

The chain carries TRBV7-3 and TRBJ2-1; D is perhaps TRBD1 or TRBD2 (5 bases each). V was pared by 5 bases and J by 4 bases, with 15 bases between. Germline CDR1 is SGHTA and CDR2 is FQGTGA. The CDR3 runs 15 residues. CDR3 in DNA: TGTGCCAGCAGCCCGCTGGGGGAATGGTACAATGAGCAGTTCTTC. Residues: CASSPLGEWYNEQFF.

The chain carries TRBV9 and TRBJ1-4; no clear D gene. Germline V gene sequence: CDR1 SGDLS, CDR2 YYNGEE. The CDR3 has 14 residues. The V end lost 0 bases, the J end lost 5 bases, and 8 bases lay between the germline ends. The CDR3 coding sequence is TGTGCCAGCAGCGTAGCGGGTCGCAATGAAAAACTGTTTTTT. It codes for CASSVAGRNEKLFF.

The CDR3 DNA reads as TGTGCCAGCAGTCTACAGGGGGCTTGGGCTGAAGCTTTCTTT. This codes for CASSLQGAWAEAFF. J is TRBJ1-1 and V is TRBV28, with 9 bases matching TRBD1. The CDR3 consists of 14 residues. Germline CDR1 and CDR2: MDHEN and SYDVKM. J lost 6 bases, V lost 5 bases, and 7 bases had no gene match.

This chain uses TRBV11-3 with TRBJ2-5; weak D call: TRBD1 (6 bases). V was clipped by 1 base and J by 7 bases, with 13 bases between them. Per germline, CDR1 SGHNT and CDR2 YENEEA. The CDR3 is 14 residues long. Written as DNA, the CDR3 is TGTGCCAGCAGCTTAGGAACAGGGAAAGCGACCCAGTACTTC. Translating it yields CASSLGTGKATQYF.

The chain has TRBV28 and TRBJ2-7, with a possible D match to TRBD1 (5 bases). Germline values: CDR1 MDHEN, CDR2 SYDVKM. The V gene lost 5 bases and the J gene lost 4 bases, with 12 bases spanning the gap. The CDR3 extends over 13 amino acids. CDR3 DNA: TGTGCCAGCAGTCGACAGAGAGCGTACGAGCAGTACTTC. This sequence encodes CASSRQRAYEQYF.

The chain recombines TRBV7-9 with TRBJ2-2, with D possibly being TRBD1 (7 bases). The CDR3 extends over 16 amino acids. Germline lookup yields CDR1 SEHNR and CDR2 FQNEAQ (reference sequence). V lost 5 bases and J lost 2, with 15 bases in between. CDR3 nucleotide sequence: TGTGCCAGCAGCAATGCGGGACAGCCAAACACCGGGGAGCTGTTTTTT. Its translation: CASSNAGQPNTGELFF.

This clone came up a few times. This chain uses TRBV5-1 with TRBJ1-4, with no clear D. Germline values: CDR1 SGHRS, CDR2 YFSETQ. Trimming took off 0 bases at V and 5 bases at J, with 8 bases between the two ends. The CDR3 is 14 amino acids. CDR3 loop: CASSLVARNEKLFF. The CDR3 bases are TGCGCCAGCAGCTTGGTTGCCCGGAATGAAAAACTGTTTTTT.

The rearrangement joins TRBV5-1 to TRBJ2-7, with TRBD2 matching over 8 bases. The CDR3 is 16 residues long. Germline V gives CDR1 SGHRS, CDR2 YFSETQ. Germline trimming cut 4 bases from V and 4 bases from J; bases unmatched to any gene: 13. The CDR3 here is CASSPSGGLVGYEQYF. CDR3 in DNA: TGCGCCAGCAGCCCGAGTGGGGGACTAGTTGGGTACGAGCAGTACTTC.

This chain uses TRBV28 with TRBJ1-5; D possibly corresponds to TRBD1 (5 bases). Germline V CDR1 and CDR2: MDHEN, SYDVKM. V was cut by 3 bases and J by 4 bases, with 7 bases left in between. The CDR3 has 13 amino acids. This CDR3 is CASSFGGNQPQHF. The CDR3 region has the DNA TGTGCCAGCAGTTTTGGGGGTAATCAGCCCCAGCATTTT.

The chain has TRBV27 and TRBJ2-1; D ambiguous. In germline, CDR1 is MNHEY, CDR2 SMNVEV (reference sequence). The V end lost 3 bases, the J end lost 0 bases, and 6 bases lay between the germline ends. This CDR3 has 14 amino acids. CDR3 loop: CASSFPNSYNEQFF. CDR3 coding DNA: TGTGCCAGCAGTTTTCCTAACTCCTACAATGAGCAGTTCTTC.

The rearrangement links TRBV6-1 to TRBJ1-2; D is ambiguous. Trimming took off 3 bases at V and 4 bases at J, with 15 bases between the two ends. Germline V lookup: CDR1 MNHNS, CDR2 SASEGT. The CDR3 has 15 amino acids. DNA for the CDR3: TGTGCCAGCAGTGAGAGGGATAGGCCAATCTATGGCTACACCTTC. Its protein product is CASSERDRPIYGYTF.

The chain carries TRBV4-1 and TRBJ2-3; 10 nucleotides agree with TRBD2. The CDR3 extends over 15 amino acids. Germline values: CDR1 MGHRA, CDR2 YSYEKL. J was trimmed by 5 bases and V by 5 bases; bases with no gene match: 7. The CDR3 nucleotides read TGCGCCAGCAGCTTTTCCGGGACTAGCGTAGATACGCAGTATTTT. It codes for CASSFSGTSVDTQYF.

This chain uses TRBV19 with TRBJ2-3; TRBD1 aligns across 7 bases. This CDR3 spans 14 amino acids. With V trimmed by 3 bases and J by 4 bases, 4 bases remained unmatched. Germline assignment: CDR1 LNHDA and CDR2 SQIVND (reference sequence). DNA for the CDR3: TGTGCCAGTAGTATTACAGGGGTGGCAGATACGCAGTATTTT. Translation gives CASSITGVADTQYF.

The V and J genes are TRBV6-5 and TRBJ2-1; 8 bases agree with TRBD1. CDR3 size: 13 residues. V lost 6 bases, J lost 5 bases, and 3 bases stayed unmatched. Germline V gives CDR1 MNHEY, CDR2 SVGAGI. This chain's CDR3 is CASRGTGNNEQFF. CDR3 sequence (DNA): TGTGCCAGCAGGGGGACAGGAAACAATGAGCAGTTCTTC.

In its sample, this clone was seen a few times. The J gene is TRBJ2-1, the V gene TRBV19; D gene unclear. Germline loops: CDR1 LNHDA, CDR2 SQIVND (reference sequence). Trimming took off 1 base at V and 11 bases at J, with 12 bases between the two ends. The CDR3 length is 13 residues. CDR3 DNA sequence: TGTGCCAGTAGTATAGGTTACGAAACTAAGCAGTTCTTC. Translating it yields CASSIGYETKQFF.

For the CDR3, the DNA is TGTGCCAGAAGCCTCAGAGAGCAGGGAAATCACAATACTGGCTACACCTTC. It translates to CARSLREQGNHNTGYTF. This rearrangement joins TRBV5-3 to TRBJ1-2; perhaps TRBD1 as D (5 bases). TRBV5-3 is marked as an open reading frame, function uncertain. V lost 4 bases and J lost 7, with 26 bases in between. The CDR3 loop spans 17 amino acids.

The chain carries TRBV10-1 and TRBJ2-1, with 7 positions matching TRBD1. Germline V CDR1 and CDR2: WNHNN, SYGVQD (reference sequence). V shed 0 bases and J 9 bases; nucleotides not matched to a gene: 5. The CDR3 is 14 amino acids. CDR3 coding DNA: TGCGCCAGCAGTGAGTCTGAGGGGGCTGGTGAGCAGTTCTTC. Protein product: CASSESEGAGEQFF.

The chain links TRBV19 to TRBJ2-3; D possibly corresponds to TRBD1 (6 bases). With 5 bases removed from V and 0 bases from J, the gap between germline ends came to 18 bases. Germline CDR1 and CDR2: LNHDA and SQIVND (reference sequence). The CDR3 consists of 17 residues. CDR3 coding DNA: TGTGCCAGTAGTCCAACCCCAACAGGGTGGAGCACAGATACGCAGTATTTT. Translating it yields CASSPTPTGWSTDTQYF.

The rearrangement uses TRBV7-9 and TRBJ1-5; D is uncertain. Trimming removed 5 bases at V and 3 bases at J, with 14 bases between. Germline-derived CDR1 and CDR2 are SEHNR and FQNEAQ (reference sequence). The CDR3 length is 15 residues. CDR3 protein: CASSLGHNSNQPQHF. The DNA for the CDR3 is TGTGCCAGCAGCCTAGGTCATAACTCCAATCAGCCCCAGCATTTT.

V is TRBV7-9 and J is TRBJ2-3; 9 bases fit TRBD2. Trimming removed 5 bases from V and 5 bases from J; junction bases left unmatched: 14. This CDR3 has 17 residues. CDR1 is SEHNR and CDR2 is FQNEAQ in the germline V gene (reference sequence). CDR3 DNA: TGTGCCAGCAGCCGCGGGAGGGGCGGAATATACGGAGATACGCAGTATTTT. Residues: CASSRGRGGIYGDTQYF.